Detailed here is one TCR beta chain. The CDR3 extends over 13 amino acids. Germline V gives CDR1 SGHNT, CDR2 YYREEE (reference sequence). The V and J ends lost 2 bases and 6 bases, in that order; junction bases with no gene match: 3. This specimen belongs to a study of blood T cell repertoires in COVID-19. Study-wide background: Samples representing acute and convalescent COVID-19 were sourced from the United States, Italy and Spain.

Profiling relied on immunoSEQ multiplex PCR, and the TCRdb table lists in-frame clones only, not all of them. The sample lists approximately 210,000 clones, more than 70% occurring once. Sequencing was carried out using PBMCs or T cells enriched from blood (not recorded which). The chain carries TRBV5-4 and TRBJ2-7; 9 bases are a match to TRBD1. The sequence came from a man aged 30-40 years with acute COVID-19. CDR3 residues: CASSLTGGAEQYF. The CDR3 bases are TGTGCCAGCAGCTTAACAGGGGGCGCCGAGCAGTACTTC.